Below are 22 T cell receptor beta chains sequenced from a single sample in a study of blood T cell repertoires in COVID-19. Method: immunoSEQ multiplex PCR; TCRdb's copy keeps in-frame clones and lacks some. The profile shows about 240,000 clones, 75% to 90% of them singletons. Material: PBMCs or T cells enriched from blood (not recorded which). The receptors derive from a woman aged 35 to 49 with acute COVID-19.

This clone was seen a single time. The chain employs TRBV7-9 and TRBJ2-2; possible D gene TRBD2, 6 bases. This CDR3 has 14 residues. V was clipped by 3 bases and J by 4 bases, with 9 bases between them. CDR1 and CDR2 (germline): SEHNR, FQNEAQ (reference sequence). The CDR3 DNA reads as TGTGCCAGCAGCTTTGGGGGAGGCACCGGGGAGCTGTTTTTT. Amino acid sequence: CASSFGGGTGELFF.

The J gene is TRBJ1-1, the V gene TRBV24-1; D is unresolved. The CDR3 contains 13 residues. Per the germline V gene, CDR1 is KGHDR and CDR2 is SFDVKD. The germline V and J ends were trimmed by 2 bases and 5 bases, with 8 bases remaining between them. The CDR3, as DNA: TGTGCCACCAGTGATTATGAGGGTACTGAAGCTTTCTTT. It specifies CATSDYEGTEAFF.

V is TRBV30 and J is TRBJ1-2; TRBD1 aligns across 7 bases. CDR3 size: 11 residues. CDR1 and CDR2 (germline): GTSNPN, SVGIG (reference sequence). With 3 bases clipped from V and 8 bases from J, the junction kept 3 bases outside the gene matches. The CDR3: CAWRRTGGYTF. In nucleotides, the CDR3 is TGTGCCTGGAGACGGACAGGCGGCTACACCTTC.

As concerns this clone: Other DNA sequences in the same sample also yield this CDR3. The rearrangement links TRBV6-6 to TRBJ1-2; D gene ambiguous. CDR3 length: 12 residues. Trimming stripped 0 bases from V and 6 bases from J, with 5 bases between. CDR1 and CDR2 from the germline V gene are MNHNY and SVGAGI (reference sequence). The CDR3 bases are TGTGCCAGCAGTTACTCGAGGGATGGCTACACCTTC. Protein sequence: CASSYSRDGYTF.

The genes are TRBV7-9 and TRBJ2-1, with 9 bases identical to TRBD2. The CDR3 spans 13 residues. Germline CDR1 SEHNR, CDR2 FQNEAQ (reference sequence). V shed 3 bases, J shed 7 bases, and the junction held 1 base outside the gene matches. The CDR3, as DNA: TGTGCCAGCAGCTTCGCGGGGGGGAATGAGCAGTTCTTC. The encoded protein is CASSFAGGNEQFF.

The chain combines TRBV5-5 with TRBJ2-1; 7 bases match TRBD2. V was pared by 2 bases and J by 0 bases, with 2 bases of the junction left unmatched. CDR1 SGHKS and CDR2 YYEKEE come from the germline V gene (reference sequence). The CDR3 contains 15 residues. CDR3 region: CASSFGGSSYNEQFF. The CDR3 DNA sequence: TGTGCCAGCAGCTTCGGCGGGAGCTCCTACAATGAGCAGTTCTTC.

This clone was observed once. The rearrangement joins TRBV7-9 to TRBJ1-1; 8 positions match TRBD1. The length of the CDR3 is 15 residues. Germline V lookup: CDR1 SEHNR, CDR2 FQNEAQ (reference sequence). V was pared by 5 bases and J by 4 bases, with 9 bases of the junction left unmatched. The CDR3 coding sequence is TGTGCCAGCAGCGCCCAAGGACAGGGTTCCACTGAAGCTTTCTTT. It codes for CASSAQGQGSTEAFF.

The V gene is TRBV6-1, the J gene TRBJ1-4, with D hard to call. The CDR3 loop spans 13 amino acids. CDR1 is MNHNS, CDR2 SASEGT, per germline. Trimming cost V 1 base and J 7 bases, with 7 bases left between them. The CDR3 reads CASSEVAGEKLFF. The CDR3 DNA follows: TGTGCCAGCAGTGAAGTTGCCGGTGAAAAACTGTTTTTT.

The chain uses TRBV20-1 and TRBJ2-3; no clear D. The V end lost 1 base, the J end lost 3 bases, and 2 bases lay between the germline ends. The CDR3 spans 11 residues. Germline values: CDR1 DFQATT, CDR2 SNEGSKA (reference sequence). The CDR3 here is CSARVTDTQYF. Written as DNA, the CDR3 is TGCAGTGCTAGAGTAACAGATACGCAGTATTTT.

The chain links TRBV5-5 to TRBJ1-4; no reliable D call. This CDR3 is 14 amino acids long. V lost 0 bases and J 0 bases, leaving 3 bases between the germline ends. The V gene's germline CDR1 is SGHKS and CDR2 YYEKEE (reference sequence). CDR3 residues: CASSLAATNEKLFF. The CDR3 DNA follows: TGTGCCAGCAGCTTGGCAGCAACTAATGAAAAACTGTTTTTT.

The V call is TRBV5-1, the J call TRBJ2-2; D is perhaps TRBD2 (6 bases). Trimming took 5 bases from V and 4 from J, leaving 12 bases between them. Germline assignment: CDR1 SGHRS and CDR2 YFSETQ. The CDR3 is 14 amino acids. The CDR3 DNA follows: TGCGCCAGCAGAGAGACTAGTAGCACCGGGGAGCTGTTTTTT. Translating it yields CASRETSSTGELFF.

V is TRBV5-6 and J is TRBJ1-1, with 7 bases aligning to TRBD1. The CDR3 covers 14 residues. After removal of 4 bases from V and 2 bases from J, the junction contained 5 bases not matched to a gene. CDR1 and CDR2 (germline): SGHDT, YYEEEE. The CDR3: CASSPTGFNTEAFF. CDR3 nucleotides: TGTGCCAGCAGCCCGACAGGGTTCAACACTGAAGCTTTCTTT.

This clone was counted a single time. The chain has TRBV5-3 and TRBJ1-5; 12 bases are shared with TRBD1. TRBV5-3 has ORF status, its function being uncertain. The CDR3 has 17 amino acids. V lost 4 bases and J lost 1; bases outside the gene matches: 6. In nucleotides, the CDR3 is TGTGCCAGAAGCCCGGGACAGGGGGCCCCCAGCAATCAGCCCCAGCATTTT. Its protein is CARSPGQGAPSNQPQHF.

The gene calls are TRBV10-3 and TRBJ2-7; TRBD2 matches at 9 bases. This CDR3 region has 17 residues. Germline V gene lookup returns CDR1 ENHRY and CDR2 SYGVKD. Unmatched junction bases numbered 6, after V lost 0 bases and J lost 0 bases. CDR3 region: CAISESQREDVSYEQYF. As DNA, the CDR3 is TGTGCCATCAGTGAGTCCCAGCGGGAGGACGTCTCCTACGAGCAGTACTTC.

This clone has more than one count but fewer than ten. This chain uses TRBV7-8 with TRBJ1-5, with 7 positions matching TRBD1. The germline V gene has CDR1 SGHVS and CDR2 FQNEAQ. Losses at the gene ends were 1 base for V and 3 bases for J; bases not matched to a gene: 6. The CDR3 consists of 16 residues. CDR3 region: CASSLDRDSINQPQHF. The CDR3 DNA follows: TGTGCCAGCAGCTTAGATCGGGACAGCATCAATCAGCCCCAGCATTTT.

CDR3 nucleotides: TGTGCCAGCAGCGTAGGTAGCGGGAGGGCCCGTGGCACAGATACGCAGTATTTT. Translated, it gives CASSVGSGRARGTDTQYF. V is TRBV9 and J is TRBJ2-3; TRBD2 matches 11 bases. V lost 0 bases, J lost 1 base, and 7 bases stayed unmatched. CDR1 and CDR2 (germline): SGDLS, YYNGEE. CDR3 length: 18 amino acids.

This clone was observed once. The V gene is TRBV9, the J gene TRBJ2-1, with TRBD1 as a possible D gene (5 bases). This CDR3 is 15 amino acids long. Germline V gives CDR1 SGDLS, CDR2 YYNGEE. The V gene lost 2 bases and the J gene lost 3 bases, with 12 bases spanning the gap. In DNA form, the CDR3 reads TGTGCCAGCAGCGTTGATCAGGGTGACTACAATGAGCAGTTCTTC. Encoded protein: CASSVDQGDYNEQFF.

The genes are TRBV25-1 and TRBJ1-6; tentatively, D is TRBD1 (6 bases). The CDR3 contains 15 residues. Germline-derived CDR1 and CDR2 are MGHDK and SYGVNS. V was pared by 6 bases and J by 7 bases, with 16 bases between. CDR3 amino acids: CASSTSGEGNSPLHF. The CDR3 DNA reads as TGTGCCAGCAGCACCTCAGGGGAGGGCAATTCACCCCTCCACTTT.

This chain links TRBV19 with TRBJ2-5, with a tentative D call TRBD2 (5 bases). Trimming removed 4 bases from V and 0 bases from J, with 12 bases in between. The CDR3 covers 15 residues. Germline CDR1 LNHDA, CDR2 SQIVND (reference sequence). The CDR3 nucleotides are TGTGCCAGTAGTAGGAGCGGAGCGTACCAAGAGACCCAGTACTTC. Protein: CASSRSGAYQETQYF.

This clone was recorded a few times. This rearrangement joins TRBV18 to TRBJ2-3; TRBD1 aligns across 7 bases. There are 14 residues in the CDR3. Unmatched junction bases numbered 4, after V lost 0 bases and J lost 7 bases. Germline-derived CDR1 and CDR2 are KGHSH and LQKENI. This chain's CDR3 is CASSPPDRRYTQYF. DNA for the CDR3: TGTGCCAGCTCACCACCGGACAGGAGATATACGCAGTATTTT.

The chain recombines TRBV5-4 with TRBJ2-1; 10 bases are shared with TRBD1. Germline V gene lookup returns CDR1 SGHNT and CDR2 YYREEE (reference sequence). The CDR3 is 16 amino acids. The J segment lost 7 bases and the V segment lost 5 bases, leaving 12 bases of the junction unmatched. CDR3 residues: CASSPRTGGPLNEQFF. CDR3 bases: TGTGCCAGCAGTCCAAGGACAGGGGGGCCCTTAAATGAGCAGTTCTTC.

The chain links TRBV19 to TRBJ1-2; no definite D call. The CDR3 runs to 11 residues. Trimming removed 10 bases from V and 7 bases from J, with 13 bases in between. The germline CDR1 and CDR2 sequences are LNHDA and SQIVND (reference sequence). The CDR3 loop reads CATQKGGGYTF. The CDR3 DNA sequence: TGTGCCACTCAAAAGGGAGGTGGCTACACCTTC.